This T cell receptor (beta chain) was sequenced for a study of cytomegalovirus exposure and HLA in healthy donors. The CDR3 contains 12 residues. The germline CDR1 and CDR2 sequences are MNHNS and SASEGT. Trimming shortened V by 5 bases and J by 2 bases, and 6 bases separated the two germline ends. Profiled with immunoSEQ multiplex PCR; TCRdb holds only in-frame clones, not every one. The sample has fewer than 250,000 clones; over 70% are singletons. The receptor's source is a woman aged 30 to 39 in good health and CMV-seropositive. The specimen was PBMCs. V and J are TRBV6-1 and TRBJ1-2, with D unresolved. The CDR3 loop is CASSPQNYGYTF. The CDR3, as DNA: TGTGCCAGCAGTCCCCAGAACTATGGCTACACCTTC.